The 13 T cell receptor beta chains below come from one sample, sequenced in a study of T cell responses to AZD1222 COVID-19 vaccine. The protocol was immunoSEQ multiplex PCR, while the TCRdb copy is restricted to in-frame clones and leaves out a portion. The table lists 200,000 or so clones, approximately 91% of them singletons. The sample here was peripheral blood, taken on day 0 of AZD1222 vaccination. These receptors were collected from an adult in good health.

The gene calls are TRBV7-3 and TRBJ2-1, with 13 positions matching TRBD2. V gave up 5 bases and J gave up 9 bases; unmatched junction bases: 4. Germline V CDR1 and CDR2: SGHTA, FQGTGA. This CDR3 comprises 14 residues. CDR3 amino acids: CASSRTSGRTEQFF. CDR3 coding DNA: TGTGCCAGCAGCAGGACTAGCGGGAGAACTGAGCAGTTCTTC.

The CDR3 DNA reads TGTGCCAGCAGCAGGGGGTTAGCCACAGATACGCAGTATTTT. Its protein is CASSRGLATDTQYF. The V call is TRBV7-2, the J call TRBJ2-3; D is possibly TRBD1 (6 bases). CDR1 is SGHTA and CDR2 is FQGNSA in the germline V gene. The CDR3 runs 14 residues. Trimming removed 5 bases from V and 2 bases from J, with 11 bases in between.

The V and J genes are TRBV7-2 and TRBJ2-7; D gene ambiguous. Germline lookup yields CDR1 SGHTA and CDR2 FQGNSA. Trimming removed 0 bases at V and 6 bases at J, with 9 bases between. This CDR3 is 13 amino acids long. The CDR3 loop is CASSLALGVEQYF. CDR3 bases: TGTGCCAGCAGCTTAGCGCTCGGTGTCGAGCAGTACTTC. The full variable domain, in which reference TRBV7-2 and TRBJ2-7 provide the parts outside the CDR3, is GAGVSQSPSNKVTEKGKDVELRCDPISGHTALYWYRQSLGQGLEFLIYFQGNSAPDKSGLPSDRFSAERTGGSVSTLTIQRTQQEDSAVYLCASSLALGVEQYFGPGTRLTVT.

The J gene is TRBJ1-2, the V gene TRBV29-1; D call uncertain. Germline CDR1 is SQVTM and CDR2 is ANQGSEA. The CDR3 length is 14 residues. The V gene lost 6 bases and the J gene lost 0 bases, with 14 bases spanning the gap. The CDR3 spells CSVRRPEANYGYTF. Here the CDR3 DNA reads TGCAGCGTCCGGCGGCCGGAAGCTAACTATGGCTACACCTTC.

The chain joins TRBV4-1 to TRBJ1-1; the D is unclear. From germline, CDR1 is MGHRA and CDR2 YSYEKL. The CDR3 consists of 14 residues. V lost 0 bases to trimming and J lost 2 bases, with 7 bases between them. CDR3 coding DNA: TGCGCCAGCAGCCAAGAGGGGAAAAACACTGAAGCTTTCTTT. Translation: CASSQEGKNTEAFF.

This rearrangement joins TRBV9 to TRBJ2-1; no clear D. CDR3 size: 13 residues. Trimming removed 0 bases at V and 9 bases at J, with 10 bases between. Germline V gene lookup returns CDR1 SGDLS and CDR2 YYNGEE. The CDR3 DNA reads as TGTGCCAGCAGCGTAGAAACCCCGGCTGAGCAGTTCTTC. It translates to CASSVETPAEQFF.

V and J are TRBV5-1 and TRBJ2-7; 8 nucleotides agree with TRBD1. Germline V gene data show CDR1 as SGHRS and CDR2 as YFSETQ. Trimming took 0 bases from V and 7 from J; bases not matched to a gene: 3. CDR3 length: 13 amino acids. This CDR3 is CASSLGTGLEQYF. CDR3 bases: TGCGCCAGCAGCTTGGGGACAGGGTTGGAGCAGTACTTC.

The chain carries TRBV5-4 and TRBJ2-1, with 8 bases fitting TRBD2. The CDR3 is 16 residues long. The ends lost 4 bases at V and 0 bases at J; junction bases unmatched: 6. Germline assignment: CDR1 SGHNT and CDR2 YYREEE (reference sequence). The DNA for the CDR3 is TGTGCCAGCAGCGCGGGAGGACTAGCCTCCTACAATGAGCAGTTCTTC. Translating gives CASSAGGLASYNEQFF.

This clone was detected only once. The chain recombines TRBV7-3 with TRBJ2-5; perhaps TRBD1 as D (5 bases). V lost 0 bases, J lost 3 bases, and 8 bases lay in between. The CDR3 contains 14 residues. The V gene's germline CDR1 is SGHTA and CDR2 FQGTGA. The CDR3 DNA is TGTGCCAGCAGCTTAACGGGCAGGGAAGAGACCCAGTACTTC. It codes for CASSLTGREETQYF.

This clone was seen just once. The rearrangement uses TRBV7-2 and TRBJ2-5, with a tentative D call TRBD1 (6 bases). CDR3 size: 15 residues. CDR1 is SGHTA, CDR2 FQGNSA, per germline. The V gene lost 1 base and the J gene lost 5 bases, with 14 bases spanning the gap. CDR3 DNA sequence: TGTGCCAGCAGCTTAGTCGGGCGACAGGCGGAGACCCAGTACTTC. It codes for CASSLVGRQAETQYF.

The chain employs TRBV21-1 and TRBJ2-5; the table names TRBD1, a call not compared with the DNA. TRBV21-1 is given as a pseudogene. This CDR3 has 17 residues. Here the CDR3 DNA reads TGTGCCAGCAGACTTCCGGGACAAATTTGCGAGTTGGAGACCCAGTACTTC. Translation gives CASRLPGQICELETQYF.

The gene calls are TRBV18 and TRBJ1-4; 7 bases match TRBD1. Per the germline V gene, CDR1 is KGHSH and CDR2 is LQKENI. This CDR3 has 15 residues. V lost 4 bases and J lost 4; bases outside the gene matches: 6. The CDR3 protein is CASSLQTGNNEKLFF. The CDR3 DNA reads TGTGCCAGCTCACTTCAGACAGGGAATAATGAAAAACTGTTTTTT.

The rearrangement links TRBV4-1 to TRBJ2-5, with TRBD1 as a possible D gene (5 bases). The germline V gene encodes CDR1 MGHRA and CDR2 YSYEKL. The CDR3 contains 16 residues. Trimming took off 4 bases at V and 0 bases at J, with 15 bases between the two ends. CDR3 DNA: TGCGCCAGCAGCCGTAGAGAGGCAGGGTACCAAGAGACCCAGTACTTC. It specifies CASSRREAGYQETQYF.